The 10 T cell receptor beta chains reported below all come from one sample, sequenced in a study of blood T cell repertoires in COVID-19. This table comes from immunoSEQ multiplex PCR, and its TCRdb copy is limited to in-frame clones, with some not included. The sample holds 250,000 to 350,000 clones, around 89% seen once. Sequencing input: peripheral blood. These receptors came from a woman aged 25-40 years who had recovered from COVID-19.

The CDR3 DNA follows: TGTGCCAGCAGATGGGACAGGGACACCGGGGAGCTGTTTTTT. Protein sequence: CASRWDRDTGELFF. The rearrangement links TRBV7-3 to TRBJ2-2, with TRBD1 identical over 9 bases. CDR3 length: 14 residues. The J segment lost 3 bases and the V segment lost 6 bases, leaving 2 bases of the junction unmatched. The germline V gene has CDR1 SGHTA and CDR2 FQGTGA.

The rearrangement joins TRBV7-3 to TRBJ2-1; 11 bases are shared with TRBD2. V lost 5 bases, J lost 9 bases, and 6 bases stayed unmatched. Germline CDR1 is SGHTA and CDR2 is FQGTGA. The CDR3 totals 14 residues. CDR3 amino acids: CASSNSGGASEQFF. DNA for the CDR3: TGTGCCAGCAGCAATAGCGGGGGGGCTAGTGAGCAGTTCTTC.

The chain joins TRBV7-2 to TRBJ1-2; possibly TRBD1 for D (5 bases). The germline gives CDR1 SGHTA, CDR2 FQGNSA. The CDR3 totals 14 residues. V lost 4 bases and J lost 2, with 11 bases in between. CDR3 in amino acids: CASSSGGRNYGYTF. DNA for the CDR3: TGTGCCAGCAGCTCCGGGGGTAGAAACTATGGCTACACCTTC.

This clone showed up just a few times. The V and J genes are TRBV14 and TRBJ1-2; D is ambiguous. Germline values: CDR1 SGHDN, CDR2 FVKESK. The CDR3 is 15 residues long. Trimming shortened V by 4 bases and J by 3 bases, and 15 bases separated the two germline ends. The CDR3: CASSPSHDYYYGYTF. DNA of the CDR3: TGTGCCAGCAGCCCAAGCCACGATTATTACTATGGCTACACCTTC.

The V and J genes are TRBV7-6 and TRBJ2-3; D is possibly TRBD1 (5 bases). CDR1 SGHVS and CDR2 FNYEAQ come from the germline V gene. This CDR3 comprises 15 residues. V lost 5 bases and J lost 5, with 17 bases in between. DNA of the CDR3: TGTGCCAGCAGCCGCCAGGGAAGTAGAGGAGATACGCAGTATTTT. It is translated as CASSRQGSRGDTQYF.

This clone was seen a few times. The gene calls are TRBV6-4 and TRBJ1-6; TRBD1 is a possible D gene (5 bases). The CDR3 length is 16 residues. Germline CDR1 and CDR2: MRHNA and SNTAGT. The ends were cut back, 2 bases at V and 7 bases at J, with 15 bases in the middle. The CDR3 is CASSDIGARRNSPLHF. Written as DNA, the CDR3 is TGTGCCAGCAGTGACATTGGGGCCAGGCGGAATTCACCCCTCCACTTT.

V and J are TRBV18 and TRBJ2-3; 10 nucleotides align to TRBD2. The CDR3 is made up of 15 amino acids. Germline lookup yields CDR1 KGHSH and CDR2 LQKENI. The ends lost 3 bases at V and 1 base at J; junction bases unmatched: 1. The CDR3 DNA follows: TGTGCCAGCTCACCCCTAGCGGGGGGCACAGATACGCAGTATTTT. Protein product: CASSPLAGGTDTQYF. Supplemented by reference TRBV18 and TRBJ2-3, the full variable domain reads NAGVMQNPRHLVRRRGQEARLRCSPMKGHSHVYWYRQLPEEGLKFMVYLQKENIIDESGMPKERFSAEFPKEGPSILRIQQVVRGDSAAYFCASSPLAGGTDTQYFGPGTRLTVL.

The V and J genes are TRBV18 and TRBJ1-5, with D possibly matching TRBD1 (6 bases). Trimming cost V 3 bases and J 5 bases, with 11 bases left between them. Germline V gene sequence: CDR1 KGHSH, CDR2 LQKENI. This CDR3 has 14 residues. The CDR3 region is CASSPTGRDQPQHF. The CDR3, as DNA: TGTGCCAGCTCACCTACAGGGAGAGATCAGCCCCAGCATTTT. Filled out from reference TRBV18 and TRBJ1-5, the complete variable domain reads NAGVMQNPRHLVRRRGQEARLRCSPMKGHSHVYWYRQLPEEGLKFMVYLQKENIIDESGMPKERFSAEFPKEGPSILRIQQVVRGDSAAYFCASSPTGRDQPQHFGDGTRLSIL.

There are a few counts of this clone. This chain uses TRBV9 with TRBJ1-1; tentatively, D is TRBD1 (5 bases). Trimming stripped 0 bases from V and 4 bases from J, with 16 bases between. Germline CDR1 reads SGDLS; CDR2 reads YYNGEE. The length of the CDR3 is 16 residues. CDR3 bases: TGTGCCAGCAGCGTAGACGTATCGAGGGGAGGCACTGAAGCTTTCTTT. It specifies CASSVDVSRGGTEAFF.

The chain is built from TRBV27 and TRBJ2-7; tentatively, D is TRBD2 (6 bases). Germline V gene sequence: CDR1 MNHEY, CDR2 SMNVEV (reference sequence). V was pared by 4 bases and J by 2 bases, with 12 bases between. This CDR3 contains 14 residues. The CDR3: CASSSRSGPYEQYF. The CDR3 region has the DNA TGTGCCAGCAGTTCCCGGAGCGGGCCCTACGAGCAGTACTTC.